This entry lists 30 T cell receptor beta chains sequenced from one sample in a study of Graves' ophthalmopathy and Graves' hyperthyroidism. Amplification targeted the TCR beta CDR3 regions, with RNA transcripts as the source material. An initial RT-PCR round employing HTBI primers preceded a second-round multiplex PCR. Each CDR3 protein is one row after TCRdb ran MiXCR on the multiplex PCR reads. The sample records 150,000 or so distinct CDR3 sequences, over 35% being singletons. The specimen sequenced was peripheral blood. The receptors here all came from a woman between 40 and 50 years old with Graves' ophthalmopathy.

This clonotype was counted many times. This chain uses TRBV20-1 with TRBJ1-2; D is unresolved. The V end lost 6 bases, the J end lost 7 bases, and 9 bases lay between the germline ends. The CDR3 is 10 residues long. Looked up from germline, CDR1 is DFQATT and CDR2 is SNEGSKA (reference sequence). The CDR3 is CSAPNLGYTF. Here the CDR3 DNA reads TGCAGTGCCCCCAATCTTGGCTACACCTTC.

This chain uses TRBV6-2 or TRBV6-3 with TRBJ2-5; 7 positions agree with TRBD1. Germline assignment: CDR1 MNHEY and CDR2 SVGEGT. V lost 7 bases to trimming and J lost 4 bases; unmatched junction nucleotides: 6. This CDR3 comprises 13 residues. The CDR3 protein is CASKRGQIETQYF. The CDR3 DNA reads TGTGCCAGCAAAAGGGGACAGATAGAGACCCAGTACTTC.

This clonotype occurred many times. The chain couples TRBV12-3 or TRBV12-4 to TRBJ2-2, with 12 positions matching TRBD2. The CDR3 sequence is 16 residues long. The trim removed 5 bases at V and 1 base at J, leaving 2 bases unmatched. CDR3 nucleotide sequence: TGTGCCAGCAGTAAGGGACTAGCGGGGAACACCGGGGAGCTGTTTTTT. It yields the protein CASSKGLAGNTGELFF.

This clonotype was recorded a few times. This chain links TRBV7-2 with TRBJ2-7, with 7 bases matching TRBD2. In germline, CDR1 is SGHTA, CDR2 FQGNSA. There are 15 residues in the CDR3. V shed 2 bases and J 2 bases; nucleotides not matched to a gene: 6. The CDR3 region is CASSLFPGLAYEQYF. The DNA for the CDR3 is TGTGCCAGCAGCTTATTCCCTGGACTAGCCTACGAGCAGTACTTC. Variable domain in full (rest from reference TRBV7-2 and TRBJ2-7): GAGVSQSPSNKVTEKGKDVELRCDPISGHTALYWYRQSLGQGLEFLIYFQGNSAPDKSGLPSDRFSAERTGGSVSTLTIQRTQQEDSAVYLCASSLFPGLAYEQYFGPGTRLTVT.

This clonotype has at least ten counts. V is TRBV7-2 and J is TRBJ2-7, with TRBD1 as a possible D gene (6 bases). Germline CDR1 is SGHTA and CDR2 is FQGNSA. V was shortened by 6 bases and J by 7 bases, with 16 bases between the two germline ends. The CDR3 totals 13 residues. The CDR3 region is CASSGRGGREQYF. CDR3 sequence (DNA): TGTGCCAGCAGTGGACGTGGGGGCCGGGAGCAGTACTTC.

In its sample, this clonotype was seen a few times. The chain carries TRBV7-9 and TRBJ2-5, with D uncertain. V lost 6 bases, J lost 5 bases, and 16 bases lay in between. CDR3 length equals 14 residues. The germline CDR1 and CDR2 sequences are SEHNR and FQNEAQ (reference sequence). CDR3 in DNA: TGTGCCAGCAGTTCAGGAACGGTGTCGGAGACCCAGTACTTC. Its translation is CASSSGTVSETQYF.

This clonotype was seen ten or more times. The chain has TRBV12-3 or TRBV12-4 and TRBJ1-2; possible D gene TRBD1, 5 bases. The CDR3 covers 13 residues. Trimming took 6 bases from V and 8 from J, leaving 16 bases between them. The chain's CDR3 is CASSHDRDRGYTF. The CDR3 DNA is TGTGCCAGCAGCCATGACCGGGACCGAGGCTACACCTTC.

This clonotype was recorded many times. The chain is built from TRBV20-1 and TRBJ1-1, with a tentative D call TRBD1 (6 bases). The germline V and J ends were trimmed by 0 bases and 4 bases, with 9 bases remaining between them. Germline V gene sequence: CDR1 DFQATT, CDR2 SNEGSKA (reference sequence). This CDR3 has 13 residues. The CDR3 loop reads CSAREPGATEAFF. CDR3 DNA sequence: TGCAGTGCTAGAGAGCCAGGGGCCACTGAAGCTTTCTTT.

The rearrangement links TRBV27 to TRBJ2-5, with D perhaps matching TRBD1 (6 bases). The CDR3 spans 15 residues. The germline gives CDR1 MNHEY, CDR2 SMNVEV (reference sequence). The V gene lost 5 bases and the J gene lost 0 bases, with 13 bases spanning the gap. This chain's CDR3 is CASSRSTGYQETQYF. CDR3 DNA sequence: TGTGCCAGCAGTCGATCAACAGGGTACCAAGAGACCCAGTACTTC.

There are many counts of this clonotype. V gene TRBV20-1 combines with J gene TRBJ1-5; tentative D call: TRBD1 (5 bases). This CDR3 comprises 14 residues. V was clipped by 3 bases and J by 4 bases, with 13 bases between them. Germline CDR1 DFQATT, CDR2 SNEGSKA (reference sequence). The CDR3 DNA reads TGCAGTGCTAGCGCCATCGGGGCTAATCAGCCCCAGCATTTT. This encodes CSASAIGANQPQHF.

The rearrangement uses TRBV6-5 and TRBJ2-5; D remains ambiguous. CDR1 is MNHEY and CDR2 is SVGAGI in the germline V gene. Trimming stripped 4 bases from V and 2 bases from J, with 14 bases between. CDR3 length: 15 amino acids. The CDR3 spells CASSSPQRRQETQYF. CDR3 coding DNA: TGTGCCAGCAGTTCCCCACAGCGTCGGCAAGAGACCCAGTACTTC.

This clonotype was seen many times. The chain links TRBV7-2 to TRBJ2-7, with a weak D call TRBD1 (5 bases). This CDR3 region has 14 residues. In germline, CDR1 is SGHTA, CDR2 FQGNSA. Trimming pared 5 bases from V and 1 base from J, leaving 12 bases between. The DNA for the CDR3 is TGTGCCAGCAGCGTTCGACAGAATTCCTACGAGCAGTACTTC. It codes for CASSVRQNSYEQYF.

This clonotype came up many times. The chain has TRBV6-1 and TRBJ1-5, with D unresolved. The germline gives CDR1 MNHNS, CDR2 SASEGT. Trimming removed 4 bases at V and 7 bases at J, with 11 bases between. The CDR3 spans 13 residues. The CDR3 reads CASSGVGIQPQHF. CDR3 sequence (DNA): TGTGCCAGCAGTGGTGTAGGGATACAGCCCCAGCATTTT.

This clonotype was counted many times. The genes are TRBV6-1 and TRBJ2-5; D is unresolved. The CDR3 spans 11 residues. Trimming cost V 6 bases and J 1 base, with 3 bases left between them. Germline V gene sequence: CDR1 MNHNS, CDR2 SASEGT. CDR3 loop: CASSAQETQYF. The CDR3 DNA reads TGTGCCAGCAGCGCCCAAGAGACCCAGTACTTC.

This clonotype has a count of ten or more. This sequence joins TRBV7-2 and TRBJ2-5; 9 bases match TRBD2. J gave up 5 bases and V 7 bases, and 8 bases lay outside the gene matches. This CDR3 region has 14 residues. The germline gives CDR1 SGHTA, CDR2 FQGNSA. The CDR3 DNA follows: TGTGCCAGCACAACTAGCGGGCTCTGGGAGACCCAGTACTTC. As protein: CASTTSGLWETQYF.

This clonotype has only one observation. This is likely a read error, given that the CDR3 carries no conserved phenylalanine or tryptophan at its end. The limits of the CDR3 on the DNA are not certain, so only TCRdb's listed CDR3 is given. This rearrangement joins TRBV6-1 to TRBJ2-7; the table names TRBD1, a call not compared with the DNA. Germline V gene sequence: CDR1 MNHNS, CDR2 SASEGT. The CDR3 comprises 11 residues, both ends counted. The CDR3 loop is CASSETTGEAL.

This clonotype occurred many times. The chain combines TRBV7-2 with TRBJ2-7, with 11 nucleotides matching TRBD2. The CDR3 spans 15 residues. CDR1 and CDR2 from the germline V gene are SGHTA and FQGNSA. V lost 5 bases to trimming and J lost 1 base; unmatched junction nucleotides: 4. This chain's CDR3 is CASSATSGSSYEQYF. DNA for the CDR3: TGTGCCAGCAGCGCTACTAGCGGGAGTTCCTACGAGCAGTACTTC.

This clonotype was counted many times. The genes are TRBV2 and TRBJ2-2; D is undetermined. CDR3 length: 13 residues. Germline V gene data show CDR1 as SNHLY and CDR2 as FYNNEI. The V end lost 0 bases, the J end lost 5 bases, and 4 bases lay between the germline ends. The CDR3 sequence is CASSEATTGELFF. The CDR3 DNA sequence: TGTGCCAGCAGTGAAGCAACTACCGGGGAGCTGTTTTTT.

This clonotype was observed at least ten times. V gene TRBV6-5 combines with J gene TRBJ2-7; D possibly corresponds to TRBD2 (6 bases). V lost 7 bases and J 6 bases, leaving 19 bases between the germline ends. CDR1 MNHEY and CDR2 SVGAGI come from the germline V gene. The CDR3 sequence is 14 residues long. The CDR3 here is CASTPLMGGAEQYF. In nucleotides, the CDR3 is TGTGCCAGCACCCCCTTGATGGGAGGAGCCGAGCAGTACTTC.

This rearrangement joins TRBV30 to TRBJ2-2; 8 positions match TRBD2. The V gene end was trimmed by 1 base and the J gene end by 11 bases; junction bases not matched to a gene: 12. CDR3 size: 15 residues. CDR1 is GTSNPN, CDR2 SVGIG, per germline (reference sequence). The CDR3 bases are TGTGCCTGGAGTGACGCCGGGACACGGGAGGGTGAGCTGTTTTTT. Encoded protein: CAWSDAGTREGELFF.

CDR3 region: CASSLRDINSPLHF. The CDR3 DNA sequence: TGTGCCAGCAGTTTAAGGGACATAAATTCACCCCTCCACTTT. This chain links TRBV27 with TRBJ1-6; perhaps TRBD1 as D (6 bases). Trimming cost V 2 bases and J 7 bases, with 9 bases left between them. There are 14 residues in the CDR3. CDR1 MNHEY and CDR2 SMNVEV come from the germline V gene (reference sequence).

This clonotype was seen repeatedly, ten times or more. This chain connects TRBV7-8 to TRBJ1-1; D is uncertain. This CDR3 is built from 11 residues. Germline assignment: CDR1 SGHVS and CDR2 FQNEAQ. V lost 6 bases and J 0 bases, leaving 2 bases between the germline ends. The CDR3 is CASRLNTEAFF. For the CDR3, the DNA is TGTGCCAGCAGATTGAACACTGAAGCTTTCTTT.

There are a few counts of this clonotype. This chain connects TRBV6-2 or TRBV6-3 to TRBJ2-7; the D is unclear. V was cut by 11 bases and J by 2 bases, with 10 bases left in between. The CDR3 covers 11 residues. Germline loops: CDR1 MNHEY, CDR2 SVGEGT. CDR3 bases: TGTGCCTCAGCTGCCGCCTACGAGCAGTACTTC. Protein sequence: CASAAAYEQYF.

This chain connects TRBV7-2 to TRBJ2-7, with D possibly being TRBD2 (6 bases). CDR1 is SGHTA and CDR2 is FQGNSA in the germline V gene. The CDR3 contains 15 residues. Deletions cut 2 bases from V and 6 bases from J, with 17 bases between. As DNA, the CDR3 is TGTGCCAGCAGCTTAAGGTGGGAGGTGGGCGTCGAGCAGTACTTC. Amino acid sequence: CASSLRWEVGVEQYF.

This clonotype appeared many times. The chain combines TRBV25-1 with TRBJ1-1, with a weak D call TRBD1 (5 bases). V shed 6 bases and J shed 6 bases, with 20 bases lying between them. Germline CDR1 MGHDK, CDR2 SYGVNS. The CDR3 spans 15 residues. The CDR3 region has the DNA TGTGCCAGCAGAAACAAATGGGGGGGAAGGGCTGAAGCTTTCTTT. Translation gives CASRNKWGGRAEAFF. Drawing the rest from reference TRBV25-1 and TRBJ1-1, the complete variable domain is EADIYQTPRYLVIGTGKKITLECSQTMGHDKMYWYQQDPGMELHLIHYSYGVNSTEKGDLSSESTVSRIRTEHFPLTLESARPSHTSQYLCASRNKWGGRAEAFFGQGTRLTVV.

The chain employs TRBV12-5 and TRBJ1-2; the D gene is possibly TRBD1 (5 bases). V dropped 6 bases and J dropped 6 bases, with 17 bases sitting between them. CDR3 size: 14 residues. Germline lookup yields CDR1 LGHNT and CDR2 FRNRAP. The CDR3 here is CASGTRAWDHGYTF. CDR3 coding DNA: TGTGCTAGTGGGACCAGGGCTTGGGACCATGGCTACACCTTC.

This clonotype was detected ten times or more. The genes are TRBV11-2 and TRBJ2-1, with 10 bases matching TRBD2. The V and J ends lost 5 bases and 2 bases, in that order; junction bases with no gene match: 6. The germline gives CDR1 SGHAT, CDR2 FQNNGV. This CDR3 region has 16 residues. The CDR3 nucleotides read TGTGCCAGCAGCGTAGTAGCGGGAGGCGCCTACAATGAGCAGTTCTTC. Protein sequence: CASSVVAGGAYNEQFF.

In its sample, this clonotype was seen many times. The genes are TRBV2 and TRBJ1-1, with D maybe TRBD1 (5 bases). The germline V gene has CDR1 SNHLY and CDR2 FYNNEI. The CDR3 is 13 amino acids. V lost 6 bases to trimming and J lost 1 base, with 9 bases between them. The CDR3 reads CASRMDKNTEAFF. The CDR3 nucleotides are TGTGCCAGCAGGATGGACAAGAACACTGAAGCTTTCTTT. The variable domain in full, with the rest retrieved from reference TRBV2 and TRBJ1-1, is EPEVTQTPSHQVTQMGQEVILRCVPISNHLYFYWYRQILGQKVEFLVSFYNNEISEKSEIFDDQFSVERPDGSNFTLKIRSTKLEDSAMYFCASRMDKNTEAFFGQGTRLTVV.

This clonotype was counted ten times or more. The germline gene is not matched at one end of the junction; a read error may be the cause. The chain has TRBV28 and TRBJ2-5; possibly TRBD2 for D (5 bases). CDR3 length: 13 amino acids. Germline V lookup: CDR1 MDHEN, CDR2 SYDVKM. The CDR3 DNA is TGTGCCAGCAAGGAGGACCACCAGGAGACCCAGTACTTC. Translating gives CASKEDHQETQYF.

The sample holds many counts of this clonotype. The chain uses TRBV6-2 or TRBV6-3 and TRBJ2-3, with a possible D match to TRBD2 (6 bases). Trimming left V 0 bases short and J 7 bases short, with 20 bases between. CDR3 length: 17 residues. CDR1 is MNHEY, CDR2 SVGEGT, per germline. The chain's CDR3 is CASSYSMRLGGTYTQYF. CDR3 nucleotides: TGTGCCAGCAGTTACTCGATGAGGCTTGGCGGGACTTATACGCAGTATTTT.